This T cell receptor beta chain comes out of a study of blood T cell repertoires in COVID-19. Study information: The analysed material was cDNA or gDNA that came from T cells, B-cell-depleted T cells, or PBMCs.

After removal of 0 bases from V and 1 base from J, the junction contained 7 bases not matched to a gene. CDR1 and CDR2 from the germline V gene are LGHNA and YSLEER. This CDR3 region has 19 residues. Profiled with immunoSEQ multiplex PCR; TCRdb holds only in-frame clones, not every one. The sample has almost 95,000 clones; around three quarters are singletons. This TCR came from a woman aged 55-69 years in a cohort sampled during active or convalescent COVID-19. The V and J genes are TRBV4-3 and TRBJ2-6, with 9 nucleotides matching TRBD1. Sequenced: peripheral blood. The CDR3 here is CASSQEGTGYTSGANVLTF. The CDR3 DNA reads TGCGCCAGCAGCCAAGAAGGGACAGGGTACACATCTGGGGCCAACGTCCTGACTTTC.